The TCR beta chain described here comes from a study of identical twins listed by TCRdb under 2016. Notes on the research overall: To test whether fetal clonotypes persist, this study deep-sequenced TCR alpha and beta repertoires from monozygotic twins, from unrelated adults of various ages, and from cord blood. To rule out contamination, replicate twin experiments were performed at different times with different library preparation protocols. General findings and caveats noted by the study authors: Compared with coincidental sharing between unrelated individuals, out-of-frame TCR alpha sequences shared between twins showed an excess of sequences with low generation probability. Fewer insertions were carried by abundant cord blood beta clonotypes, a similar but weaker trend appeared in young adult naive repertoires, and no such trend appeared in memory repertoires. Zero-insertion analyses could be partly confounded by invariant T cells such as MAIT and iNKT, although diverse VJ usage argued against such confounding for most clonotypes. A weaker excess of twin sharing was found in beta out-of-frame sequences because the signal-to-noise ratio was lowered by fewer shared sequences. In monozygotic twins, recombination models systematically underestimated out-of-frame TCR alpha sharing, but the models matched the sharing seen between unrelated individuals. Because the same donors could not be followed over many years, conclusions were based on cross-sectional statistical analysis.

Reading the germline V gene gives CDR1 SGHTA and CDR2 FQGNSA. V loses 1 base, J loses 0 bases, and the germline ends lie 8 bases apart. The CDR3 measures 15 amino acids from cysteine to phenylalanine. The read is trimmed to its CDR3 DNA, 45 bases read in frame from base 1. Only healthy Caucasian donors were included. Three pairs of female monozygotic twins, all aged 18 to 29 years, made up the twin cohort. Miltenyi CD45RO+ enrichment and human naive T-cell isolation kits were used to isolate memory (CD45RO+) and naive T cells from PBMC. The library was made by 5' RACE. The reads were generated on an Illumina HiSeq 2000. A universal primer binding site was added through template switching, and the final cDNA carried a unique molecular identifier so that TCR cDNA molecules could be counted accurately. Specific primers in the conserved constant-segment region were used to synthesize first-strand cDNA for TCR alpha and beta chains. To control for contamination, every cDNA library carried two barcodes: a SMART-Mk sample barcode plus Illumina barcodes. TruSeq adapter sequences and Illumina sample barcodes were added in two successive PCR steps. The TCR alpha and beta cDNA libraries were sequenced on the Illumina HiSeq platform using custom primers. Per the source publication's procedure: Unique molecular identifiers were extracted from raw reads with MiGEC, and CDR3 positions were determined with MiXCR. For each individual, recombination models were inferred using an EM algorithm with the repgenHMM and IGoR tools. Shared clonotypes were analyzed with the tcR package in R, and sharing was normalized by the product of cloneset sizes. To study raw recombination without the effects of thymic and clonal selection, out-of-frame nonproductive sequences were analyzed. The public reads were run again by TCRdb, first through fastp at Q25 and then through MiXCR, and only productive beta chains were kept. Records with the same CDR3 protein are collapsed into one entry carrying the most frequent genes and DNA. TCRdb, not the original authors, processed these V and J calls. The sample table records fewer than 350,000 distinct CDR3 sequences; 8% to 9% of these occur just once. Less than 2.5% of the sample is taken by the ten largest.

With respect to this clonotype: No antigen is known for it. Qualities for individual bases were not recorded, and no much larger clone is one base off.

These records were also assigned to another study, of yellow fever vaccine responses in identical twins. As the second publication notes: According to the authors, the vaccine-induced T cell response in identical twins seemed to be partly convergent and partly specific to each individual. In identical twins, the study followed T cell clones that responded to the vaccine with precision.

The TCR sequence derives from a woman under 30 in good health. Sequenced: memory (CD45RO+) T cells sorted from blood. Interpreted using the paper, the cell subset or site label stands for: CD45RO+ enriched T cells. The chain is assembled from TRBV7-2 and TRBJ2-3, with the D gene not clear enough to name. The DNA sequence is as follows: TGTGCCAGCAGCTTAGTTACTGCTAGCACAGATACGCAGTATTTT. This codes for CASSLVTASTDTQYF.